These 24 T cell receptor beta chains originate from one sample sequenced in a study of Tregs in tolerant kidney transplant recipients. Sequenced by immunoSEQ multiplex PCR; TCRdb stores in-frame clones only, minus some. The sample lists about 50,000 clones; about 92% were seen once. Mixed chimerism was transient after nonmyeloablative marrow transplants from related graft donors. This material consisted of CD8+ T cells from blood (PBMCs), taken 12 months after the transplant. These receptor sequences come from a human patient who received a combined kidney and bone marrow transplant. Some of these T cells may belong to the graft donor.

The chain recombines TRBV4-1 with TRBJ2-7; TRBD1 matches 9 bases. The CDR3 contains 16 residues. Trimming removed 4 bases from V and 3 bases from J; junction bases left unmatched: 10. Germline lookup yields CDR1 MGHRA and CDR2 YSYEKL. This chain's CDR3 is CASSPRPGTGFYEQYF. CDR3 nucleotides: TGCGCCAGCAGCCCTAGACCCGGGACAGGGTTCTACGAGCAGTACTTC.

V is TRBV19 and J is TRBJ2-7, with D perhaps matching TRBD2 (6 bases). CDR3 length equals 13 residues. Germline CDR1 LNHDA, CDR2 SQIVND (reference sequence). Trimming took 5 bases from V and 0 from J, leaving 8 bases between them. CDR3 protein: CASSPGSSYEQYF. In nucleotides, the CDR3 is TGTGCCAGTAGTCCCGGGAGCTCCTACGAGCAGTACTTC.

This chain joins TRBV11-3 and TRBJ2-7; 11 bases are a match to TRBD2. Trimming removed 8 bases from V and 7 bases from J; junction bases left unmatched: 10. Germline loops: CDR1 SGHNT, CDR2 YENEEA. The CDR3 covers 14 residues. Here the CDR3 reads CASSITSGRREQYF. In nucleotides, the CDR3 is TGTGCCAGCTCCATTACTAGCGGGAGAAGGGAGCAGTACTTC.

The chain carries TRBV5-6 and TRBJ2-4, with D hard to call. The germline CDR1 and CDR2 sequences are SGHDT and YYEEEE. Trimming stripped 0 bases from V and 0 bases from J, with 10 bases between. The CDR3 totals 16 residues. CDR3 protein: CASSLGASLAKNIQYF. The CDR3 DNA reads as TGTGCCAGCAGCTTGGGGGCCAGTCTAGCCAAAAACATTCAGTACTTC.

The V and J genes are TRBV2 and TRBJ2-7, with D tentatively TRBD1 (5 bases). Trimming removed 4 bases at V and 3 bases at J, with 13 bases between. This CDR3 has 14 residues. Per the germline V gene, CDR1 is SNHLY and CDR2 is FYNNEI. The CDR3 DNA is TGTGCCAGCAGTGTCAGGGTTGGCGACTACGAGCAGTACTTC. Its translation: CASSVRVGDYEQYF.

The chain carries TRBV6-6 and TRBJ2-7; D remains unclear. V was trimmed by 0 bases and J by 3 bases, leaving 9 bases between them. The germline gives CDR1 MNHNY, CDR2 SVGAGI (reference sequence). This CDR3 is 14 amino acids long. The CDR3 bases are TGTGCCAGCAGTTACTCGAAGGCTAGCTACGAGCAGTACTTC. It yields the protein CASSYSKASYEQYF.

The V gene is TRBV30, the J gene TRBJ2-2; possibly TRBD2 for D (6 bases). V was clipped by 2 bases and J by 6 bases, with 10 bases between them. In germline, CDR1 is GTSNPN, CDR2 SVGIG (reference sequence). The CDR3 totals 13 residues. The CDR3 spells CAWSSTGAGELFF. The DNA of the CDR3 is TGTGCCTGGAGTTCTACGGGGGCCGGGGAGCTGTTTTTT.

The chain uses TRBV14 and TRBJ2-3; D remains ambiguous. The CDR3 runs 14 residues. Trimming removed 1 base at V and 0 bases at J, with 5 bases between. From germline, CDR1 is SGHDN and CDR2 FVKESK. Written as DNA, the CDR3 is TGTGCCAGCAGCCAAGGTTCGAGCACAGATACGCAGTATTTT. Residues: CASSQGSSTDTQYF.

This clone was observed once. This rearrangement joins TRBV7-9 to TRBJ1-2; TRBD1 aligns across 10 bases. CDR1 is SEHNR, CDR2 FQNEAQ, per germline (reference sequence). V shed 6 bases, J shed 2 bases, and the junction held 6 bases outside the gene matches. This CDR3 is 15 amino acids long. CDR3 residues: CASSFPGQGNYGYTF. In nucleotides, the CDR3 is TGTGCCAGCAGTTTTCCGGGACAGGGGAACTATGGCTACACCTTC.

The DNA for the CDR3 is TGTGCCAGCAGCCCGGGGTCGCGGGAGCAGTACTTC. It encodes CASSPGSREQYF. The chain links TRBV14 to TRBJ2-7; possible D gene TRBD2, 5 bases. V lost 4 bases to trimming and J lost 7 bases, with 11 bases between them. Germline loops: CDR1 SGHDN, CDR2 FVKESK. The CDR3 has 12 amino acids.

Comment on this clone: At the DNA level, this CDR3 is encoded by other sequences in the same sample as well. V is TRBV6-1 and J is TRBJ1-6; 7 bases align to TRBD1. Germline trimming cut 4 bases from V and 6 bases from J; bases unmatched to any gene: 6. CDR1 and CDR2 (germline): MNHNS, SASEGT. This CDR3 is 15 amino acids long. The CDR3, as DNA: TGTGCCAGCAGTGCAACCGGGACAGTTAATTCACCCCTCCACTTT. This translates into CASSATGTVNSPLHF.

V and J are TRBV2 and TRBJ1-1; 9 positions match TRBD1. The CDR3 runs to 17 residues. J was trimmed by 5 bases and V by 2 bases; bases with no gene match: 12. Germline CDR1 and CDR2: SNHLY and FYNNEI. The CDR3 DNA follows: TGTGCCAGCAGTGAATATGGACAGGGGACCTCGAGGACTGAAGCTTTCTTT. It codes for CASSEYGQGTSRTEAFF. Filled out from reference TRBV2 and TRBJ1-1, the complete variable domain reads EPEVTQTPSHQVTQMGQEVILRCVPISNHLYFYWYRQILGQKVEFLVSFYNNEISEKSEIFDDQFSVERPDGSNFTLKIRSTKLEDSAMYFCASSEYGQGTSRTEAFFGQGTRLTVV.

The rearrangement uses TRBV28 and TRBJ1-1; D call uncertain. The germline CDR1 and CDR2 sequences are MDHEN and SYDVKM. The ends were cut back, 8 bases at V and 1 base at J, with 14 bases in the middle. The CDR3 totals 14 residues. Written as DNA, the CDR3 is TGTGCCAGCTCCAGGTTTTCCAGGAACACTGAAGCTTTCTTT. Encoded protein: CASSRFSRNTEAFF.

The chain links TRBV28 to TRBJ1-6, with TRBD1 matching over 11 bases. Trimming removed 1 base from V and 9 bases from J; junction bases left unmatched: 14. This CDR3 is 19 amino acids long. Germline CDR1 is MDHEN and CDR2 is SYDVKM. This CDR3 reads CASSLFPPGDRGFSSPLHF. The CDR3 DNA follows: TGTGCCAGCAGTTTATTTCCCCCCGGGGACAGGGGGTTTAGTTCACCCCTCCACTTT.

This chain links TRBV18 with TRBJ1-1; the match to TRBD1 covers 9 bases. This CDR3 contains 16 residues. The trim removed 4 bases at V and 1 base at J, leaving 7 bases unmatched. Germline lookup yields CDR1 KGHSH and CDR2 LQKENI. CDR3 protein: CASSRGTGLGNTEAFF. The CDR3 coding sequence is TGTGCCAGCTCACGCGGGACAGGGCTTGGGAACACTGAAGCTTTCTTT.

CDR3 loop: CASSSETGMNTEAFF. Written as DNA, the CDR3 is TGCGCCAGCAGCTCGGAGACAGGGATGAACACTGAAGCTTTCTTT. This chain links TRBV5-1 with TRBJ1-1; 7 bases agree with TRBD1. J lost 0 bases, V lost 3 bases, and 5 bases had no gene match. This CDR3 region has 15 residues. Looked up from germline, CDR1 is SGHRS and CDR2 is YFSETQ.

The chain recombines TRBV7-3 with TRBJ2-5, with 8 bases lining up with TRBD1. The CDR3 length is 15 residues. Germline V gene lookup returns CDR1 SGHTA and CDR2 FQGTGA. The J segment lost 4 bases and the V segment lost 2 bases, leaving 6 bases of the junction unmatched. The CDR3 DNA sequence: TGTGCCAGCAGCTTAGCCAGGGGGCAAAGAGAGACCCAGTACTTC. Its translation is CASSLARGQRETQYF.

The chain recombines TRBV19 with TRBJ1-2; 7 bases map to TRBD1. Germline loops: CDR1 LNHDA, CDR2 SQIVND (reference sequence). The J segment lost 7 bases and the V segment lost 10 bases, leaving 6 bases of the junction unmatched. The CDR3 length is 11 residues. CDR3 DNA: TGTGCCATTTTGACAGGGCTTGGCTACACCTTC. Encoded protein: CAILTGLGYTF.

This chain connects TRBV10-3 to TRBJ2-5; 7 nucleotides align to TRBD1. The J call may not be correct, given that the DNA end is closer to TRBJ2-7. This CDR3 is built from 14 residues. Germline loops: CDR1 ENHRY, CDR2 SYGVKD. Here the CDR3 reads CAISDWDSSYEQYF. The CDR3, as DNA: TGTGCCATCAGTGACTGGGACAGTTCCTACGAGCAGTACTTC.

This chain connects TRBV9 to TRBJ1-2; D call uncertain. The CDR3 spans 14 residues. The germline V gene has CDR1 SGDLS and CDR2 YYNGEE. V lost 4 bases, J lost 5 bases, and 15 bases lay in between. The CDR3 nucleotides read TGTGCCAGCAGCTCCGGACTCCGCCCGTATGGCTACACCTTC. Protein sequence: CASSSGLRPYGYTF.

Only one count was recorded for this clone. The chain has TRBV4-3 and TRBJ2-5; TRBD2 aligns across 10 bases. The CDR3 spans 16 residues. Germline V gives CDR1 LGHNA, CDR2 YSLEER. V was clipped by 0 bases and J by 4 bases; unmatched bases: 5. This CDR3 reads CASSQDERGGLETQYF. In DNA form, the CDR3 reads TGCGCCAGCAGCCAAGATGAGCGGGGGGGCCTAGAGACCCAGTACTTC.

The chain uses TRBV4-3 and TRBJ2-5; maybe TRBD2 (6 bases). Germline-derived CDR1 and CDR2 are LGHNA and YSLEER. CDR3 length: 16 amino acids. V lost 2 bases, J lost 5 bases, and 18 bases lay in between. CDR3 residues: CASSQSTSTLPETQYF. The CDR3 region has the DNA TGCGCCAGCAGCCAATCCACTAGCACCCTTCCGGAGACCCAGTACTTC.

Comments on this clone: A read error may produce the germline difference seen at one junction end. Other DNA sequences within the sample encode an identical CDR3. The chain uses TRBV2 and TRBJ1-6; 7 nucleotides match TRBD1. Germline CDR1 reads SNHLY; CDR2 reads FYNNEI. This CDR3 region has 18 residues. The CDR3 sequence is CASSVEWDSSSYNSPLHF. CDR3 DNA sequence: TGTGCCAGCAGTGTTGAATGGGACAGTAGCTCCTATAATTCCCCCCTCCACTTT. Combining the CDR3 with reference TRBV2 and TRBJ1-6 gives the whole variable domain EPEVTQTPSHQVTQMGQEVILRCVPISNHLYFYWYRQILGQKVEFLVSFYNNEISEKSEIFDDQFSVERPDGSNFTLKIRSTKLEDSAMYFCASSVEWDSSSYNSPLHFGNGTRLTVT.

The chain joins TRBV4-1 to TRBJ2-3; D is ambiguous. The CDR3 covers 11 residues. V was shortened by 10 bases and J by 7 bases, with 12 bases between the two germline ends. Germline-derived CDR1 and CDR2 are MGHRA and YSYEKL. The CDR3 protein is CATLSGNTQYF. DNA of the CDR3: TGCGCCACCCTGTCAGGTAATACGCAGTATTTT.